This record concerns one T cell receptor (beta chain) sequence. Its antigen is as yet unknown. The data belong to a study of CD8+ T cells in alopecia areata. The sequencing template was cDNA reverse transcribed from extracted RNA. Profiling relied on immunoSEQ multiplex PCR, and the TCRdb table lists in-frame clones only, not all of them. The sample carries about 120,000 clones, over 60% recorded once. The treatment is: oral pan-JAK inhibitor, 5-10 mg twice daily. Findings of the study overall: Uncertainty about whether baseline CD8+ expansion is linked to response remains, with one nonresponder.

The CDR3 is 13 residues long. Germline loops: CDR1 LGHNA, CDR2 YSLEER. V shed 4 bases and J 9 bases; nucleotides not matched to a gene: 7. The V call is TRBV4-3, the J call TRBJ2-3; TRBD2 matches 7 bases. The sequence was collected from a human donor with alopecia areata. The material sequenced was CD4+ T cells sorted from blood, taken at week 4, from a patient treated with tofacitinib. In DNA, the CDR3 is TGCGCCAGCAGCCCCGCGGGGGTGCACACGCAGTATTTT. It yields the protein CASSPAGVHTQYF.